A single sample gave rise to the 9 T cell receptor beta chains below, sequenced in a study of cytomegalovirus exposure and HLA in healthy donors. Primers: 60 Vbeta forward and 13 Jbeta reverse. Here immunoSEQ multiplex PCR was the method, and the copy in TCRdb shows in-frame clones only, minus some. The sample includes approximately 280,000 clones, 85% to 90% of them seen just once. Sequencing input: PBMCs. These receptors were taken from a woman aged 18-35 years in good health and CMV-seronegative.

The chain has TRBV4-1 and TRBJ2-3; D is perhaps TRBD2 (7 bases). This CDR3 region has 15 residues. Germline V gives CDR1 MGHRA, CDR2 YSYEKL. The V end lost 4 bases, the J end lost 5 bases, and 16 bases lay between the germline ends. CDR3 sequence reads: CASSRYAGAGDTQYF. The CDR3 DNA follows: TGCGCCAGCAGCCGATATGCGGGGGCGGGAGATACGCAGTATTTT.

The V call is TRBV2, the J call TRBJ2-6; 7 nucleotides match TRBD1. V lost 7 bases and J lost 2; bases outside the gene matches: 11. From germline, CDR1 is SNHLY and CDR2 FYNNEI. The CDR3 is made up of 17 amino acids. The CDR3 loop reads CASIRQGLSPGANVLTF. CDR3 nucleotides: TGTGCCAGCATCCGACAGGGTCTTTCACCTGGGGCCAACGTCCTGACTTTC.

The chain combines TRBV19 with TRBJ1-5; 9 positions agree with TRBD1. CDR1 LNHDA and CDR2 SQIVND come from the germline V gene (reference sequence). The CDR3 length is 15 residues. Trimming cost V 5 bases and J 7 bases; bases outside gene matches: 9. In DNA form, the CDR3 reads TGTGCCAGTAGTGATAGCGGACAGGGGATACAGCCCCAGCATTTT. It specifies CASSDSGQGIQPQHF.

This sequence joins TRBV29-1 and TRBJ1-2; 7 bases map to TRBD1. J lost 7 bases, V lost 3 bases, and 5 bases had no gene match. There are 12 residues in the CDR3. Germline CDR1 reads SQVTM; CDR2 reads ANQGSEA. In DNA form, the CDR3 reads TGCAGCGTTGATAGACAGGGAGGTGGCTACACCTTC. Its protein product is CSVDRQGGGYTF.

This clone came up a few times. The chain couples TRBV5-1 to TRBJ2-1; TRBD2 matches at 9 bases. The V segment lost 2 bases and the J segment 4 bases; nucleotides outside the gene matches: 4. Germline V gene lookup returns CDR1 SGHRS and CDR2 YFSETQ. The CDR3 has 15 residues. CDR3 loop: CASSFGGGAYNEQFF. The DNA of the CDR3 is TGCGCCAGCAGCTTTGGCGGGGGGGCTTACAATGAGCAGTTCTTC.

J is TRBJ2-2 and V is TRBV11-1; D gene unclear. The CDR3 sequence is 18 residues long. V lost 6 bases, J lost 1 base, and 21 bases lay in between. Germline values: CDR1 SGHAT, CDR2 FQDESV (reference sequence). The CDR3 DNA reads TGTGCCAGCAGTGATGCTCGGGTCCTGCCCCAGAACACCGGGGAGCTGTTTTTT. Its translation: CASSDARVLPQNTGELFF.

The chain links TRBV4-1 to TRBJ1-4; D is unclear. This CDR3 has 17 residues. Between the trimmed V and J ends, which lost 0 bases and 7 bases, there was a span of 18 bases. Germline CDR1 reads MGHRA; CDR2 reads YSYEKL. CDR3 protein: CASSQDYSGAAAEKLFF. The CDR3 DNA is TGCGCCAGCAGCCAAGATTATTCGGGTGCAGCGGCTGAAAAACTGTTTTTT.

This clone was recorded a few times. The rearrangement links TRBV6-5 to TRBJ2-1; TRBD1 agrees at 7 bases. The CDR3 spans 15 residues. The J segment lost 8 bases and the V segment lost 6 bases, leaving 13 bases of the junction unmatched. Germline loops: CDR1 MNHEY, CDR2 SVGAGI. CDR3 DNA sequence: TGTGCCAGCAGACCCGACAGGGTAGTTCTATATGAGCAGTTCTTC. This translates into CASRPDRVVLYEQFF.

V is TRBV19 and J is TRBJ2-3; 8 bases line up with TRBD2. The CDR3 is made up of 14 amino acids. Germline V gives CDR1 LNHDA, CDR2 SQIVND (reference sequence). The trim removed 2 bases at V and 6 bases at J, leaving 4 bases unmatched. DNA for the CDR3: TGTGCCAGTAGTATAAAGCGGGGGTTGGATACGCAGTATTTT. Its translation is CASSIKRGLDTQYF.